The 31 T cell receptor beta chains in this list originate from one sample, sequenced in a study of TIL therapy for anti-PD-1-resistant metastatic lung cancer. Time point in this sample: pre-treatment sample, taken before nivolumab and TIL therapy. Sequencing used immunoSEQ v3. TCRdb's table, derived via immunoSEQ multiplex PCR, lists solely in-frame clones and lacks some. The table has about 59,000 clones, around 79% seen once. Specimen: blood, collected at baseline. These receptor sequences come from a person aged 25-80 years with non-small cell lung cancer.

The V gene is TRBV13, the J gene TRBJ1-4; perhaps TRBD1 as D (5 bases). Germline V lookup: CDR1 PRHDT, CDR2 FYEKMQ (reference sequence). Trimming shortened V by 0 bases and J by 5 bases, and 10 bases separated the two germline ends. The CDR3 covers 15 residues. CDR3 in DNA: TGTGCCAGCAGCTTAGGGACAGCGTACAATGAAAAACTGTTTTTT. Translated: CASSLGTAYNEKLFF.

The chain has TRBV6-5 and TRBJ1-6; 10 bases are a match to TRBD1. This CDR3 comprises 14 residues. V lost 5 bases, J lost 11 bases, and 6 bases stayed unmatched. CDR1 MNHEY and CDR2 SVGAGI come from the germline V gene. CDR3 DNA sequence: TGTGCCAGCAGTGAAGGGGACAGGGGCGCACCCCTCCACTTT. It specifies CASSEGDRGAPLHF.

V is TRBV28 and J is TRBJ2-5; 7 bases fit TRBD2. V dropped 7 bases and J dropped 5; count of bases not matched to a gene: 10. Germline lookup yields CDR1 MDHEN and CDR2 SYDVKM. This CDR3 has 14 residues. This CDR3 is CASKTGRAIETQYF. The CDR3 bases are TGTGCCAGCAAAACGGGGAGGGCAATTGAGACCCAGTACTTC.

This clone came up once. Written as DNA, the CDR3 is TGCAGCGTTGAAGCGGGGCAGGGGGTTCTCCAAGAGACCCAGTACTTC. It encodes CSVEAGQGVLQETQYF. This chain links TRBV29-1 with TRBJ2-5; 7 nucleotides align to TRBD1. With V trimmed by 1 base and J by 1 base, 9 bases remained unmatched. This CDR3 has 16 amino acids. In germline, CDR1 is SQVTM, CDR2 ANQGSEA.

The CDR3 sequence is CAISDFISVPGSDYGYTF. In nucleotides, the CDR3 is TGTGCCATCAGTGATTTTATTTCGGTGCCGGGGTCGGACTATGGCTACACCTTC. The chain employs TRBV10-3 and TRBJ1-2; no clear D gene. This CDR3 has 18 amino acids. Trimming pared 3 bases from V and 3 bases from J, leaving 23 bases between. Germline assignment: CDR1 ENHRY and CDR2 SYGVKD.

J is TRBJ2-7 and V is TRBV6-1, with D possibly being TRBD1 (6 bases). The CDR3 loop spans 14 amino acids. Trimming removed 0 bases from V and 2 bases from J, with 8 bases in between. Germline CDR1 reads MNHNS; CDR2 reads SASEGT. The CDR3 bases are TGTGCCAGCAGTGAAGCAAACAGGGCCTACGAGCAGTACTTC. Translated: CASSEANRAYEQYF.

The V and J genes are TRBV6-1 and TRBJ1-4; D is uncertain. The germline V and J ends were trimmed by 6 bases and 0 bases, with 11 bases remaining between them. This CDR3 comprises 15 residues. CDR1 and CDR2 (germline): MNHNS, SASEGT. Written as DNA, the CDR3 is TGTGCCAGCAGACCTGGAGACGCAACTAATGAAAAACTGTTTTTT. Amino acid sequence: CASRPGDATNEKLFF.

The V and J genes are TRBV5-1 and TRBJ2-1, with 8 bases fitting TRBD1. V shed 3 bases, J shed 3 bases, and the junction held 5 bases outside the gene matches. The length of the CDR3 is 15 residues. In germline, CDR1 is SGHRS, CDR2 YFSETQ. CDR3 coding DNA: TGCGCCAGCAGCTCCCAGGGGACAGGCTACAATGAGCAGTTCTTC. Protein product: CASSSQGTGYNEQFF.

The rearrangement uses TRBV7-2 and TRBJ1-4; no definite D call. The CDR3 consists of 13 residues. Trimming took off 5 bases at V and 10 bases at J, with 14 bases between the two ends. Per germline, CDR1 SGHTA and CDR2 FQGNSA. Written as DNA, the CDR3 is TGTGCCAGCAGCACCTCAGAGAGCGGAAAACTGTTTTTT. This codes for CASSTSESGKLFF.

This chain connects TRBV7-9 to TRBJ1-3; D might be TRBD1 (6 bases). The germline CDR1 and CDR2 sequences are SEHNR and FQNEAQ (reference sequence). V lost 5 bases to trimming and J lost 4 bases, with 12 bases between them. CDR3 length: 14 amino acids. CDR3 in DNA: TGTGCCAGCAGCCCCGGACAGCGCGGAAACACCATATATTTT. It encodes CASSPGQRGNTIYF.

This clone has only a few counts. One junction end disagrees with the germline gene, perhaps due to a read error. The chain is built from TRBV6-5 and TRBJ1-4, with D unresolved. Germline lookup yields CDR1 MNHEY and CDR2 SVGAGI. This CDR3 is 14 amino acids long. The CDR3 sequence: CASSYSLGNGKLFF. CDR3 DNA sequence: TGTGCCAGCAGTTACTCGCTGGGGAATGGAAAACTGTTTTTT.

CDR3: CASSFGQQETQYF. The CDR3 region has the DNA TGTGCCAGCAGTTTCGGACAGCAAGAGACCCAGTACTTC. The rearrangement links TRBV28 to TRBJ2-5; a weak D match, TRBD1 (6 bases). V lost 3 bases to trimming and J lost 2 bases, with 7 bases between them. Per germline, CDR1 MDHEN and CDR2 SYDVKM. The CDR3 has 13 residues.

A few counts support this clone. This chain links TRBV10-2 with TRBJ1-1; D unresolved. The germline gives CDR1 WSHSY, CDR2 SAAADI. Trimming pared 3 bases from V and 1 base from J, leaving 6 bases between. The CDR3 spans 13 residues. CDR3 nucleotides: TGCGCCAGCAGTGATGTGGAGAACACTGAAGCTTTCTTT. Encoded protein: CASSDVENTEAFF.

This chain uses TRBV7-8 with TRBJ2-7; 8 positions match TRBD1. The CDR3 runs 16 residues. Per germline, CDR1 SGHVS and CDR2 FQNEAQ. V trimming: 3 bases; J trimming: 4 bases; junction bases outside the gene matches: 11. CDR3 DNA sequence: TGTGCCAGCAGCTTGAATGACAGGGGAGCAAAGTACGAGCAGTACTTC. Translation: CASSLNDRGAKYEQYF.

This chain joins TRBV6-5 and TRBJ1-2; D perhaps matches TRBD1 (6 bases). The V and J ends lost 8 bases and 4 bases respectively, with 20 bases between them. The germline CDR1 and CDR2 sequences are MNHEY and SVGAGI. The CDR3 has 15 amino acids. This chain's CDR3 is CASSLAGQGGYGYTF. The CDR3 region has the DNA TGTGCCAGCTCCTTAGCGGGACAAGGAGGCTATGGCTACACCTTC.

The CDR3 reads CASSYLQNTEAFF. The CDR3 nucleotides read TGTGCCAGCAGTTATCTACAGAACACTGAAGCTTTCTTT. The J gene is TRBJ1-1, the V gene TRBV6-5; D call uncertain. V lost 3 bases and J 1 base, leaving 6 bases between the germline ends. This CDR3 has 13 residues. Per the germline V gene, CDR1 is MNHEY and CDR2 is SVGAGI.

This chain uses TRBV28 with TRBJ2-7; 7 positions agree with TRBD2. J lost 0 bases, V lost 5 bases, and 7 bases had no gene match. CDR3 length equals 15 residues. CDR1 is MDHEN and CDR2 is SYDVKM in the germline V gene. CDR3 sequence: CASSPLGTNSYEQYF. The CDR3 DNA sequence: TGTGCCAGCAGTCCCCTCGGGACTAACTCCTACGAGCAGTACTTC. The entire variable domain, with the rest obtained from reference TRBV28 and TRBJ2-7, is as follows: DVKVTQSSRYLVKRTGEKVFLECVQDMDHENMFWYRQDPGLGLRLIYFSYDVKMKEKGDIPEGYSVSREKKERFSLILESASTNQTSMYLCASSPLGTNSYEQYFGPGTRLTVT.

The chain carries TRBV11-2 and TRBJ2-1, with 8 bases aligning to TRBD1. CDR3 size: 17 residues. Trimming cost V 4 bases and J 4 bases; bases outside gene matches: 12. Germline values: CDR1 SGHAT, CDR2 FQNNGV. CDR3 residues: CASSSYLTGDLYNEQFF. The CDR3 nucleotides are TGTGCCAGCAGCTCCTACCTGACAGGGGACCTTTACAATGAGCAGTTCTTC.

The chain combines TRBV14 with TRBJ2-3; D might be TRBD2 (6 bases). V shed 3 bases and J shed 0 bases, with 13 bases lying between them. This CDR3 region has 16 residues. CDR1 SGHDN and CDR2 FVKESK come from the germline V gene. CDR3 in DNA: TGTGCCAGCAGCCACGGGACTTATGCTAGCACAGATACGCAGTATTTT. Amino acids: CASSHGTYASTDTQYF.

The J gene is TRBJ1-1, the V gene TRBV19; perhaps TRBD1 as D (5 bases). Between the trimmed V and J ends, which lost 6 bases and 0 bases, there was a span of 8 bases. The CDR3 has 13 residues. CDR1 LNHDA and CDR2 SQIVND come from the germline V gene (reference sequence). This CDR3 is CASSTGLNTEAFF. The CDR3 region has the DNA TGTGCCAGTAGCACAGGATTGAACACTGAAGCTTTCTTT.

This clone was observed a single time. The CDR3 spells CASSPYYEQYF. The CDR3, as DNA: TGTGCCAGCAGTCCATATTACGAGCAGTACTTC. The rearrangement uses TRBV28 and TRBJ2-7; D gene ambiguous. The germline CDR1 and CDR2 sequences are MDHEN and SYDVKM. The CDR3 extends over 11 amino acids. V lost 5 bases and J 4 bases, leaving 6 bases between the germline ends. Variable domain in full (rest from reference TRBV28 and TRBJ2-7): DVKVTQSSRYLVKRTGEKVFLECVQDMDHENMFWYRQDPGLGLRLIYFSYDVKMKEKGDIPEGYSVSREKKERFSLILESASTNQTSMYLCASSPYYEQYFGPGTRLTVT.

This chain uses TRBV6-6 with TRBJ1-3, with a tentative D call TRBD1 (6 bases). V dropped 6 bases and J dropped 0 bases, with 15 bases sitting between them. This CDR3 comprises 16 residues. CDR1 and CDR2 from the germline V gene are MNHNY and SVGAGI (reference sequence). Here the CDR3 reads CASRRLQGLSGNTIYF. In nucleotides, the CDR3 is TGTGCCAGCAGGCGATTACAGGGCCTCTCTGGAAACACCATATATTTT.

The rearrangement uses TRBV5-4 and TRBJ2-2, with TRBD2 matching over 8 bases. Germline V gene sequence: CDR1 SGHNT, CDR2 YYREEE (reference sequence). CDR3 size: 16 residues. After removal of 4 bases from V and 6 bases from J, the junction contained 11 bases not matched to a gene. CDR3 residues: CASSPRGGLGPGELFF. CDR3 in DNA: TGTGCCAGCAGCCCCCGGGGGGGGCTGGGACCCGGGGAGCTGTTTTTT.

The J gene is TRBJ1-2, the V gene TRBV4-3; the D is unclear. CDR1 is LGHNA and CDR2 is YSLEER in the germline V gene. The CDR3 extends over 16 amino acids. Trimming removed 0 bases at V and 4 bases at J, with 15 bases between. CDR3 amino acids: CASSQDPGLGSYGYTF. The CDR3 DNA reads as TGCGCCAGCAGCCAAGACCCGGGGTTGGGCTCCTATGGCTACACCTTC.

This clone was detected many times. The chain employs TRBV19 and TRBJ1-5, with D unresolved. Trimming stripped 3 bases from V and 4 bases from J, with 13 bases between. This CDR3 is built from 15 residues. Per the germline V gene, CDR1 is LNHDA and CDR2 is SQIVND (reference sequence). CDR3 protein: CASSIVPGNNQPQHF. CDR3 nucleotides: TGTGCCAGTAGTATTGTCCCGGGGAATAATCAGCCCCAGCATTTT.

This clone came up once. The rearrangement links TRBV7-9 to TRBJ2-5; no reliable D call. This CDR3 has 12 amino acids. CDR1 SEHNR and CDR2 FQNEAQ come from the germline V gene (reference sequence). Trimming removed 5 bases at V and 2 bases at J, with 6 bases between. The CDR3 nucleotides are TGTGCCAGCAGCGTTGGGCAAGAGACCCAGTACTTC. It codes for CASSVGQETQYF.

The CDR3 coding sequence is TGTGCCTGGAATCGGGACAGAGGAACTTATGGCTACACCTTC. Its translation: CAWNRDRGTYGYTF. This chain uses TRBV30 with TRBJ1-2; 7 nucleotides agree with TRBD1. The ends lost 4 bases at V and 5 bases at J; junction bases unmatched: 10. Germline CDR1 and CDR2: GTSNPN and SVGIG (reference sequence). This CDR3 spans 14 amino acids.

The gene calls are TRBV4-3 and TRBJ2-1; TRBD2 aligns across 14 bases. Unmatched junction bases numbered 14, after V lost 1 base and J lost 3 bases. This CDR3 spans 21 amino acids. CDR1 is LGHNA and CDR2 is YSLEER in the germline V gene. The CDR3 loop reads CASSQGRTGTSGSNVYNEQFF. Written as DNA, the CDR3 is TGCGCCAGCAGCCAAGGGAGAACCGGGACTAGCGGGAGTAACGTCTACAATGAGCAGTTCTTC.

The chain uses TRBV15 and TRBJ2-7, with D possibly matching TRBD2 (6 bases). V shed 0 bases and J shed 2 bases, with 11 bases lying between them. Germline V gives CDR1 LNHNV, CDR2 YYDKDF (reference sequence). The CDR3 sequence is 15 residues long. This CDR3 is CATSRDRGLAYEQYF. The CDR3 DNA follows: TGTGCCACCAGCAGAGATAGGGGACTGGCCTACGAGCAGTACTTC.

The chain recombines TRBV5-6 with TRBJ2-3; 11 bases match TRBD2. The CDR3 consists of 14 residues. Germline lookup yields CDR1 SGHDT and CDR2 YYEEEE. The V and J ends lost 4 bases and 5 bases, in that order; junction bases with no gene match: 3. CDR3: CASSTGTSGDTQYF. CDR3 sequence (DNA): TGTGCCAGCAGCACTGGGACTAGCGGAGATACGCAGTATTTT.

This clone was found once. CDR3 loop: CASSYSPQGSKGYTF. DNA of the CDR3: TGTGCCAGCAGTTACTCGCCACAGGGGAGTAAAGGCTACACCTTC. This rearrangement joins TRBV6-5 to TRBJ1-2; TRBD1 matches at 7 bases. Germline values: CDR1 MNHEY, CDR2 SVGAGI. The CDR3 contains 15 residues. With 0 bases clipped from V and 8 bases from J, the junction kept 9 bases outside the gene matches.